The 21 T cell receptor beta chains below all came from one sample that was sequenced in a study of tumor-infiltrating lymphocytes in primary liver carcinoma. Priming with a constant-region primer yielded TCR beta cDNA from around 0.45 ug total RNA. What produced the TCR beta libraries was three nested multiplex PCR rounds using slightly modified ARM-PCR. The first two PCR rounds used TRBV1-TRBV30 forward primers with a C-beta reverse primer, around 10 cycles each. From the multiplex PCR reads, TCRdb called clonotypes with MiXCR, one entry per CDR3 protein. The profile shows some 190,000 distinct CDR3 sequences, 50% to 75% of them singletons. Alongside blood RNA obtained from unsorted whole blood, germline DNA was also extracted. Material: peripheral blood. Receptors originate from a man between 35 and 55 years old with primary liver carcinoma and hepatitis B virus infection.

As concerns this clonotype: The CDR3 carries no conserved terminal phenylalanine or tryptophan, so it likely arises from a read error. J is TRBJ2-3 and V is TRBV7-9, with 7 nucleotides matching TRBD1. This CDR3 is built from 18 residues. V trimming: 5 bases; J trimming: 4 bases; junction bases outside the gene matches: 18. Germline CDR1 and CDR2: SEHNR and FQNEAQ (reference sequence). The CDR3 region is CASSTGDQTVLPPDTQYC. As DNA, the CDR3 is TGTGCCAGCAGCACAGGGGACCAGACAGTCCTCCCACCAGATACGCAGTATTGT.

The CDR3 loop is CASSLGGQWSEQFF. CDR3 coding DNA: TGTGCCAGCAGCTTAGGCGGACAGTGGAGTGAGCAGTTCTTC. The chain uses TRBV7-9 and TRBJ2-1, with a weak D call TRBD1 (6 bases). This CDR3 contains 14 residues. V was clipped by 1 base and J by 9 bases, with 13 bases between them. Germline loops: CDR1 SEHNR, CDR2 FQNEAQ (reference sequence). The full variable domain, rest sourced from reference TRBV7-9 and TRBJ2-1, is DTGVSQNPRHKITKRGQNVTFRCDPISEHNRLYWYRQTLGQGPEFLTYFQNEAQLEKSRLLSDRFSAERPKGSFSTLEIQRTEQGDSAMYLCASSLGGQWSEQFFGPGTRLTVL.

J is TRBJ2-1 and V is TRBV6-5, with TRBD1 matching over 8 bases. Germline assignment: CDR1 MNHEY and CDR2 SVGAGI. The CDR3 is 13 amino acids. Germline trimming cut 7 bases from V and 16 bases from J; bases unmatched to any gene: 15. The CDR3 reads CASNPDRGPRPFF. In DNA form, the CDR3 reads TGTGCCAGCAATCCCGACAGGGGCCCCCGGCCCTTCTTC.

Notes on this clonotype: A read error is possible here, since a much larger clone lies one base away. The V call is TRBV11-2, the J call TRBJ2-5; D may be TRBD2 (6 bases). The CDR3 has 17 residues. V was shortened by 3 bases and J by 5 bases, with 22 bases between the two germline ends. Germline V CDR1 and CDR2: SGHAT, FQNNGV. CDR3 DNA sequence: TGTGCCAGCAGCTTGGGAGGATCTAGAACGCCTCCGGAGACCCAGTACTTC. Translated, it gives CASSLGGSRTPPETQYF.

Remarks on this clonotype: One junction end disagrees with the germline gene, perhaps due to a read error. Here the CDR3 DNA reads TGTAGCGCCGCGCATACCGGGATTGGAGATACGCAGTATTTT. Its protein is CSAAHTGIGDTQYF. This chain joins TRBV29-1 and TRBJ2-3; tentatively, D is TRBD2 (5 bases). Germline V CDR1 and CDR2: SQVTM, ANQGSEA. The CDR3 is 14 residues long.

The chain carries TRBV5-6 and TRBJ2-1, with D perhaps assigned TRBD1 or TRBD2 (5 bases each). With 3 bases removed from V and 6 bases from J, the gap between germline ends came to 13 bases. The CDR3 consists of 14 residues. Germline V CDR1 and CDR2: SGHDT, YYEEEE. This CDR3 is CASSSGTLRNEQFF. Here the CDR3 DNA reads TGTGCCAGCAGCTCCGGGACCCTCCGCAATGAGCAGTTCTTC.

The J gene is TRBJ2-1, the V gene TRBV21-1. TRBV21-1 is deemed a pseudogene. This CDR3 spans 12 amino acids. CDR3 sequence: CASRITKAEQFF. For the CDR3, the DNA is TGTGCCAGCAGAATAACCAAGGCGGAGCAGTTCTTC.

In the case of this clonotype: The CDR3 carries no conserved terminal phenylalanine or tryptophan, so it likely arises from a read error. The CDR3 sequence is CAISKEYTGFGTDTQYC. CDR3 nucleotides: TGTGCCATCAGCAAGGAATACACAGGGTTCGGGACAGATACGCAGTATTGT. The chain employs TRBV10-3 and TRBJ2-3, with D perhaps TRBD1 (6 bases). V lost 6 bases and J lost 3, with 22 bases in between. This CDR3 region has 17 residues. Per germline, CDR1 ENHRY and CDR2 SYGVKD.

The chain is built from TRBV6-1 and TRBJ1-2; no clear D. The CDR3 runs to 11 residues. Germline V gene lookup returns CDR1 MNHNS and CDR2 SASEGT. The V gene lost 10 bases and the J gene lost 8 bases, with 14 bases spanning the gap. The CDR3 loop is CAIGPQEGYTF. The DNA of the CDR3 is TGTGCCATCGGACCCCAAGAGGGCTACACCTTC.

This clonotype was detected ten times or more. The chain uses TRBV11-2 and TRBJ2-7, with unresolved D. The CDR3 is 15 amino acids. V dropped 5 bases and J dropped 0 bases, with 14 bases sitting between them. Germline V gene data show CDR1 as SGHAT and CDR2 as FQNNGV. This CDR3 reads CASSPLQLSSYEQYF. CDR3 in DNA: TGTGCCAGCAGCCCCCTACAGCTGAGCTCCTACGAGCAGTACTTC.

This clonotype was observed a single time. Compared with germline, one end of the junction differs, possibly owing to a read error. The rearrangement uses TRBV11-2 and TRBJ2-7, with 7 bases matching TRBD1. This CDR3 is built from 17 residues. Germline-derived CDR1 and CDR2 are SGHAT and FQNNGV. The DNA of the CDR3 is TGTGTCAGCTTCGGTTGGTCCTTGGACAGGACGAACTACGAGCAGTACTTC. Translated: CVSFGWSLDRTNYEQYF.

Concerning this clonotype itself: This may arise from a read error, as a much more abundant clone is one base away. The CDR3: CSVEGKTSGAKVLTF. The CDR3 nucleotides read TGCAGCGTTGAGGGCAAGACCTCTGGGGCCAAGGTCCTGACTTTC. The chain couples TRBV29-1 to TRBJ2-6; perhaps TRBD1 as D (5 bases). The CDR3 is made up of 15 amino acids. Germline-derived CDR1 and CDR2 are SQVTM and ANQGSEA.

The chain recombines TRBV7-9 with TRBJ2-1; 7 bases map to TRBD2. CDR3 size: 15 residues. V was pared by 5 bases and J by 3 bases, with 7 bases of the junction left unmatched. In germline, CDR1 is SEHNR, CDR2 FQNEAQ (reference sequence). For the CDR3, the DNA is TGTGCCAGCAGCCCCCCTAGCGGATACTACAATGAGCAGTTCTTC. Amino acids: CASSPPSGYYNEQFF. Variable domain in full (rest from reference TRBV7-9 and TRBJ2-1): DTGVSQNPRHKITKRGQNVTFRCDPISEHNRLYWYRQTLGQGPEFLTYFQNEAQLEKSRLLSDRFSAERPKGSFSTLEIQRTEQGDSAMYLCASSPPSGYYNEQFFGPGTRLTVL.

The rearrangement uses TRBV9 and TRBJ2-3; 8 bases agree with TRBD2. In germline, CDR1 is SGDLS, CDR2 YYNGEE. V lost 3 bases and J lost 3; bases outside the gene matches: 9. The CDR3 contains 16 residues. The chain's CDR3 is CASSAGGLAGTDTQYF. The CDR3, as DNA: TGTGCCAGCAGCGCCGGTGGACTAGCTGGGACAGATACGCAGTATTTT.

This clonotype was picked up a small number of times. The chain recombines TRBV6-2 or TRBV6-3 with TRBJ2-1, with 9 bases lining up with TRBD2. V lost 5 bases, J lost 5 bases, and 13 bases stayed unmatched. The CDR3 is 17 residues long. Per the germline V gene, CDR1 is MNHEY and CDR2 is SVGEGT. CDR3 protein: CASSPLRTSVLHNEQFF. In DNA, the CDR3 is TGTGCCAGCAGTCCACTTCGGACTAGCGTACTACACAATGAGCAGTTCTTC.

This clonotype was seen only a few times. The rearrangement uses TRBV6-6 and TRBJ2-4; unclear D gene. From germline, CDR1 is MNHNY and CDR2 SVGAGI (reference sequence). V gave up 6 bases and J gave up 2 bases, with 11 bases separating them. The CDR3 length is 14 residues. CDR3 DNA sequence: TGTGCCAGCAGATCGCGTGGTCCCAAAAACATTCAGTACTTC. Translating gives CASRSRGPKNIQYF.

The chain couples TRBV6-1 to TRBJ2-5; a possible D gene is TRBD2 (6 bases). With 1 base removed from V and 5 bases from J, the gap between germline ends came to 11 bases. The CDR3 extends over 14 amino acids. Germline V gene data show CDR1 as MNHNS and CDR2 as SASEGT. CDR3 in amino acids: CASSEERGGETQYF. The CDR3, as DNA: TGTGCCAGCAGTGAAGAGAGGGGAGGTGAGACCCAGTACTTC.

CDR3 nucleotide sequence: TGTGCCAGCTCTAGCGACCTAGGATCTGAAGCTTTCTTT. Translation gives CASSSDLGSEAFF. This rearrangement joins TRBV11-3 to TRBJ1-1, with no clear D. The V end lost 8 bases, the J end lost 6 bases, and 16 bases lay between the germline ends. CDR3 length equals 13 residues. CDR1 is SGHNT and CDR2 is YENEEA in the germline V gene. Supplemented by reference TRBV11-3 and TRBJ1-1, the full variable domain reads EAGVVQSPRYKIIEKKQPVAFWCNPISGHNTLYWYLQNLGQGPELLIRYENEEAVDDSQLPKDRFSAERLKGVDSTLKIQPAELGDSAVYLCASSSDLGSEAFFGQGTRLTVV.

Comments on this clonotype: The junction differs from germline at one of its ends, possibly a read error. J is TRBJ2-7 and V is TRBV11-2; no clear D. The length of the CDR3 is 14 residues. Germline values: CDR1 SGHAT, CDR2 FQNNGV. CDR3 coding DNA: TGTGCAAGCAGTTTAACCGACGGAGCCCACGAGCAGTATTTC. Translated, it gives CASSLTDGAHEQYF.

This clonotype was detected ten times or more. The chain recombines TRBV6-5 with TRBJ2-5, with unresolved D. Trimming left V 2 bases short and J 1 base short, with 5 bases between. The germline V gene has CDR1 MNHEY and CDR2 SVGAGI. This CDR3 comprises 13 residues. The CDR3 DNA is TGTGCCAGCAGTTACAGGTTCCAAGAGACCCAGTACTTC. Its translation: CASSYRFQETQYF.

The chain recombines TRBV6-2 or TRBV6-3 with TRBJ1-6, with D unclear. The V end was cut by 0 bases, the J end by 7 bases, with 10 bases between. The CDR3 consists of 15 residues. Germline CDR1 is MNHEY and CDR2 is SVGEGT. CDR3: CASSYSIGGNSPLHF. CDR3 nucleotides: TGTGCCAGCAGTTACTCGATTGGTGGAAATTCACCCCTCCACTTT.